These T cell receptor beta chains were read from a single sample in a study of blood T cell repertoires in COVID-19. The protocol was immunoSEQ multiplex PCR, while the TCRdb copy is restricted to in-frame clones and leaves out a portion. Of about 44,000 clones listed, around nine tenths are singletons. Source material: peripheral blood. The source of these receptors is a man aged 45-60 years with COVID-19, enrolled during active disease. CDR3s include the opening cysteine and the closing phenylalanine or tryptophan. A D gene is named only where the DNA matches it firmly. The size of a clone is reported for some rows only, either as once, few or many, or as a class for expanded clones.

clone_size d_call j_call v_call cdr3_aa cdr3_nt
once - TRBJ2-7 TRBV2 CASGKWERDEQYF TGTGCCAGCGGAAAGTGGGAGAGGGACGAGCAGTACTTC
- TRBD2 TRBJ2-5 TRBV7-2 CASSLESAGGPETQYF TGTGCCAGCAGCTTAGAGTCAGCGGGAGGGCCGGAGACCCAGTACTTC
- TRBD2 TRBJ2-7 TRBV4-2 CASSQELGLAGFIPYEQYF TGTGCCAGCAGCCAAGAACTGGGCCTAGCGGGATTCATCCCCTACGAGCAGTACTTC
- TRBD2 TRBJ2-1 TRBV27 CASSTLAGGYNEQFF TGTGCCAGCAGTACCCTAGCGGGAGGGTACAATGAGCAGTTCTTC
- - TRBJ1-2 TRBV4-3 CASSPGGTYGYTF TGCGCCAGCAGCCCGGGGGGGACCTATGGCTACACCTTC
- - TRBJ2-5 TRBV30 CAWSATVAPMEAQYF TGTGCCTGGAGTGCGACTGTGGCGCCGATGGAGGCCCAGTACTTC
- TRBD1 TRBJ1-2 TRBV27 CASSGGQRGYTF TGTGCCAGCAGTGGGGGACAGAGAGGCTACACCTTC
- - TRBJ2-5 TRBV12-3/TRBV12-4 CASSPSGETQYF TGTGCCAGCAGTCCCAGTGGAGAGACCCAGTACTTC
- - TRBJ2-7 TRBV6-1 CASSEAGTSREQYF TGTGCCAGCAGCGAAGCCGGGACTTCGAGGGAGCAGTACTTC
- TRBD1 TRBJ1-5 TRBV10-3 CAISERQGGSLNQPQHF TGTGCCATCAGTGAAAGACAGGGGGGTTCTCTCAATCAGCCCCAGCATTTT
- - TRBJ1-2 TRBV7-2 CASSLGGLVSYGYTF TGTGCCAGCAGCTTGGGGGGTTTAGTATCCTATGGCTACACCTTC
- TRBD1 TRBJ1-2 TRBV5-6 CASSSTKRTGKNYGYTF TGTGCCAGCAGCTCAACAAAACGGACAGGGAAAAACTATGGCTACACCTTC
once - TRBJ2-1 TRBV24-1 CATSDHTAWSYNEQFF TGTGCCACCAGTGATCACACAGCCTGGTCCTACAATGAGCAGTTCTTC
- TRBD1 TRBJ2-4 TRBV19 CASRQGSIQYF TGTGCCAGTCGACAGGGGTCCATTCAGTACTTC
- TRBD1 TRBJ2-7 TRBV2 CASKDRVGSYEQYF TGTGCCAGCAAGGACAGGGTTGGTTCCTACGAGCAGTACTTC
- - TRBJ2-2 TRBV24-1 CATSATTNTGELFF TGTGCCACCAGTGCGACGACAAACACCGGGGAGCTGTTTTTT
few - TRBJ1-1 TRBV5-4 CASSGRTELNTEAFF TGTGCCAGCAGCGGCCGGACAGAACTGAACACTGAAGCTTTCTTT
- - TRBJ2-7 TRBV18 CASSPEAALSYEQYF TGTGCCAGCTCACCTGAAGCGGCACTCTCCTACGAGCAGTACTTC